Below are 13 T cell receptor beta chains sequenced from a single sample in a study of blood T cell repertoires in COVID-19. The data were produced by immunoSEQ multiplex PCR, yet TCRdb's version contains in-frame clones alone and is incomplete. Counted here are around 360,000 clones, more than 75% occurring once; the ten biggest clones make up about 10%. Sequencing used peripheral blood. The receptors derive from a woman aged 25 to 39 with COVID-19, enrolled during active disease.

This chain uses TRBV28 with TRBJ1-3; D gene unclear. Trimming removed 6 bases at V and 2 bases at J, with 14 bases between. CDR3 size: 15 residues. CDR1 is MDHEN, CDR2 SYDVKM, per germline. CDR3 DNA sequence: TGTGCCAGCAGGTCCGCATACAGAGCTGGAAACACCATATATTTT. Amino acids: CASRSAYRAGNTIYF. Combining the CDR3 with reference TRBV28 and TRBJ1-3 gives the whole variable domain DVKVTQSSRYLVKRTGEKVFLECVQDMDHENMFWYRQDPGLGLRLIYFSYDVKMKEKGDIPEGYSVSREKKERFSLILESASTNQTSMYLCASRSAYRAGNTIYFGEGSWLTVV.

This chain uses TRBV27 with TRBJ2-5; a weak D match, TRBD2 (6 bases). The CDR3 is made up of 14 amino acids. Germline CDR1 reads MNHEY; CDR2 reads SMNVEV (reference sequence). V lost 7 bases to trimming and J lost 3 bases, with 15 bases between them. The CDR3 loop reads CASTPLGGEETQYF. CDR3 DNA: TGTGCCAGCACCCCCTTGGGAGGCGAAGAGACCCAGTACTTC.

The CDR3 loop reads CAWTASSYNEQFF. CDR3 sequence (DNA): TGTGCCTGGACAGCGAGCTCCTACAATGAGCAGTTCTTC. The chain combines TRBV30 with TRBJ2-1; D is undetermined. Trimming left V 4 bases short and J 0 bases short, with 7 bases between. CDR3 size: 13 residues. The germline CDR1 and CDR2 sequences are GTSNPN and SVGIG (reference sequence).

This clone has just one count. The V gene is TRBV2, the J gene TRBJ1-4, with 7 nucleotides matching TRBD1. The CDR3 runs 13 residues. V trimming: 6 bases; J trimming: 8 bases; junction bases outside the gene matches: 6. CDR1 SNHLY and CDR2 FYNNEI come from the germline V gene. In DNA form, the CDR3 reads TGTGCCAGCAGCGCGACAGGGTTCGAAAAACTGTTTTTT. It yields the protein CASSATGFEKLFF.

This chain joins TRBV6-6 and TRBJ1-5; D perhaps matches TRBD1 (5 bases). CDR3 length equals 13 residues. Germline V gives CDR1 MNHNY, CDR2 SVGAGI (reference sequence). Trimming took 2 bases from V and 7 from J, leaving 9 bases between them. The CDR3 DNA is TGTGCCAGCAGTTACGGGGACTCCCAGCCCCAGCATTTT. This encodes CASSYGDSQPQHF.

V gene TRBV11-2 combines with J gene TRBJ2-2; D is undetermined. Germline V CDR1 and CDR2: SGHAT, FQNNGV. The CDR3 has 13 amino acids. V lost 6 bases and J 3 bases, leaving 8 bases between the germline ends. The CDR3 reads CASSPTYTGELFF. The CDR3 region has the DNA TGTGCCAGCAGTCCTACGTACACCGGGGAGCTGTTTTTT.

The chain couples TRBV3-1 (or the pseudogene TRBV3-2) to TRBJ1-6; D not resolved. Trimming left V 5 bases short and J 8 bases short, with 10 bases between. The CDR3 totals 13 residues. The germline V gene encodes CDR1 LGHDT and CDR2 YNNKEL (reference sequence). The CDR3 loop is CASSSGSYSPLHF. As DNA, the CDR3 is TGTGCCAGCAGCTCGGGGTCCTATTCACCCCTCCACTTT.

The chain recombines TRBV24-1 with TRBJ1-4, with a weak D call TRBD1 (5 bases). The CDR3 length is 15 residues. Germline CDR1 is KGHDR and CDR2 is SFDVKD. Trimming removed 0 bases at V and 5 bases at J, with 9 bases between. The CDR3: CATSDLNRKNEKLFF. CDR3 in DNA: TGTGCCACCAGTGATTTGAACAGGAAGAATGAAAAACTGTTTTTT.

The rearrangement links TRBV7-2 to TRBJ2-5, with 7 bases aligning to TRBD2. This CDR3 comprises 17 residues. V shed 4 bases and J 5 bases; nucleotides not matched to a gene: 16. Per germline, CDR1 SGHTA and CDR2 FQGNSA. The CDR3 here is CASSYGLAVTLGETQYF. The CDR3 DNA is TGTGCCAGCAGCTATGGGCTAGCGGTTACCCTCGGGGAGACCCAGTACTTC.

The rearrangement uses TRBV29-1 and TRBJ2-7; 11 bases are a match to TRBD2. The CDR3 sequence is 13 residues long. Per the germline V gene, CDR1 is SQVTM and CDR2 is ANQGSEA. J was trimmed by 7 bases and V by 6 bases; bases with no gene match: 8. In DNA form, the CDR3 reads TGCAGCGTGGTTCTAGCGGGGGGATGGGAGCAGTACTTC. Translation: CSVVLAGGWEQYF.

The J gene is TRBJ2-4, the V gene TRBV19, with 7 bases lining up with TRBD2. The germline V gene encodes CDR1 LNHDA and CDR2 SQIVND (reference sequence). The length of the CDR3 is 16 residues. V dropped 7 bases and J dropped 1; count of bases not matched to a gene: 10. The CDR3 coding sequence is TGTGCCAGTATGGTAATCGGGAGGTCGGCCAAAAACATTCAGTACTTC. Amino acid sequence: CASMVIGRSAKNIQYF.

This rearrangement joins TRBV29-1 to TRBJ2-1; D may be TRBD2 (6 bases). Germline CDR1 reads SQVTM; CDR2 reads ANQGSEA. Deletions cut 4 bases from V and 9 bases from J, with 10 bases between. The CDR3 is 11 residues long. The CDR3 is CSVAGGSEQFF. DNA for the CDR3: TGCAGCGTTGCAGGAGGGAGTGAGCAGTTCTTC.

This chain links TRBV9 with TRBJ2-1; 10 bases fit TRBD2. CDR3 length: 16 amino acids. Germline lookup yields CDR1 SGDLS and CDR2 YYNGEE. V trimming: 4 bases; J trimming: 0 bases; junction bases outside the gene matches: 4. The CDR3 protein is CASSFGLAVSYNEQFF. CDR3 coding DNA: TGTGCCAGCAGCTTTGGACTAGCGGTCTCCTACAATGAGCAGTTCTTC. Full variable domain (outside the CDR3, taken from reference TRBV9 and TRBJ2-1): DSGVTQTPKHLITATGQRVTLRCSPRSGDLSVYWYQQSLDQGLQFLIQYYNGEERAKGNILERFSAQQFPDLHSELNLSSLELGDSALYFCASSFGLAVSYNEQFFGPGTRLTVL.